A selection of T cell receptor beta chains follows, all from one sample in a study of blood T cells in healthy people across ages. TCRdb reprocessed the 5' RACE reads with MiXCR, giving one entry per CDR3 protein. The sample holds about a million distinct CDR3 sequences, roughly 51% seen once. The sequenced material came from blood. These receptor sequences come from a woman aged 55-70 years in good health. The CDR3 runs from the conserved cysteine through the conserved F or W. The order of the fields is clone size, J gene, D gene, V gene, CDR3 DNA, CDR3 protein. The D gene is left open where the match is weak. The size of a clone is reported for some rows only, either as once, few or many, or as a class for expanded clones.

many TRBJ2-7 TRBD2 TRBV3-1 TGTGCCAGCAGCCACCAGACTAGCTCGGGTAATAGGCAGTACTTC CASSHQTSSGNRQYF
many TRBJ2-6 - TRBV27 TGTGCCAGCGGATCTGGGGCCAACGTCCTGACTTTC CASGSGANVLTF
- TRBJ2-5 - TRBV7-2 TGTGCCAGCAGCCCAGCCGGGACGGGGTTAATGGAGACCCAGTACTTC CASSPAGTGLMETQYF
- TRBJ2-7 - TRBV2 TGTGCCAGCAACCAGGGGCCCGCCTACGAGCAGTACTTC CASNQGPAYEQYF
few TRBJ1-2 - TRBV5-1 TGCGCCAGCAGCTCCGGACAGACGACTACCTATGGCTACACCTTC CASSSGQTTTYGYTF
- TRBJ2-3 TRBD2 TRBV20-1 TGCAGTGCTGGCCAGCGGGAGCGGGGGGATACGCAGTATTTT CSAGQRERGDTQYF
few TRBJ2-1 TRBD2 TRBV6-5 TGTGCCAGCTCCGGGACTAGCGGTATTAATGAGCAGTTCTTC CASSGTSGINEQFF
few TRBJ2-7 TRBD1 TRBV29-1 TGCAGCGTTGAGGGACCGACAGGGGGCTACGAGCAGTACTTC CSVEGPTGGYEQYF
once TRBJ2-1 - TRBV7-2 TGTGCCAGCAGCTTGGCAGCGGTTAGTCCCTCCTACAATGAGCAGTTCTTC CASSLAAVSPSYNEQFF
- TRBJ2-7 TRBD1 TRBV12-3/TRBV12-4 TGTGCCAGCAGTCCAGGGGTGACAGGGTCCTACGAGCAGTACTTC CASSPGVTGSYEQYF
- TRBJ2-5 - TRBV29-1 TGCAGCGTTGATGGACAGCCGGAGACCCAGTACTTC CSVDGQPETQYF
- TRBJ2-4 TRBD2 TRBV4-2 TGTGCCAGCAGCCAAGACCAGAACGGGAGGGCCAAAAACATTCAGTACTTC CASSQDQNGRAKNIQYF
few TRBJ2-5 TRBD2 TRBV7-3 TGTGCCAGCAGCCCAGGACTAGCGGCGGGAGAGACCCAGTACTTC CASSPGLAAGETQYF
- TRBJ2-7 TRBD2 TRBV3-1 TGTGCCAGCAGCTACCCCACCTTAGCGGGAGCGGGTCCCCACGAGCAGTACTTC CASSYPTLAGAGPHEQYF
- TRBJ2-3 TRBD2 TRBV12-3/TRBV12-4 TGTGCCAGCTCCAGACTAGCGGGTCCCACAGATACGCAGTATTTT CASSRLAGPTDTQYF
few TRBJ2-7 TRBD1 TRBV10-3 TGTGCCATCGCCGGGACAGGGGACGAGCAGTACTTC CAIAGTGDEQYF
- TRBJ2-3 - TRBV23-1 TGCGCCAGCAGTCAATTGTGGGACGAACTAGATACGCAGTATTTT CASSQLWDELDTQYF
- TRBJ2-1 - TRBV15 TGTGCCACCAGCAGCGTAAGGCAGGGAGGTATACGAAATGAGCAGTTCTTC CATSSVRQGGIRNEQFF
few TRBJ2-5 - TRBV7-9 TGCGCCAGCAGCATCGGGACGGTACAAGAGACCCAGTACTTC CASSIGTVQETQYF
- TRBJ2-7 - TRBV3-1 TGTGCCAGCAGCCCACAGGGTTTCGAGCAGTACTTC CASSPQGFEQYF
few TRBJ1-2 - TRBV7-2 TGTGCCAGCAGCTTCCCCCCAGGAACGGGCGGCTACACCTTC CASSFPPGTGGYTF
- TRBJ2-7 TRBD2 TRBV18 TGTGCCAGCTCAACTAGCGGGAGGTTTGATGAGCAGTACTTC CASSTSGRFDEQYF
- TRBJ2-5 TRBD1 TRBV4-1 TGCGCCAGCAGCCAAGTTCACAGACAGGGCGGTCAAGAGACCCAGTACTTC CASSQVHRQGGQETQYF
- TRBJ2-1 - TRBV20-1 TGCAGTGCTAGAGACCTACGACTAGATCCCGATGAGCAGTTTTTC CSARDLRLDPDEQFF
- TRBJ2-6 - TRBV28 TGTGCCACCTACCCCTCTGGGGCCAACGTCCTGACTTTC CATYPSGANVLTF
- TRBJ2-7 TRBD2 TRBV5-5 TGTGCCAGCAGCTCGCCGACTAGCGGGAGTGTCCTCTACGAGCAGTACTTC CASSSPTSGSVLYEQYF
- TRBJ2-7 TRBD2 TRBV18 TGTGCCAGCTCACCACCTCGCCAGGGAGGGTTTTCCTACGAGCAGTACTTC CASSPPRQGGFSYEQYF
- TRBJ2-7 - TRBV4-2 TGTGCCAGCAGCCCTGGGACAATGAGTTACGAGCAGTACTTC CASSPGTMSYEQYF
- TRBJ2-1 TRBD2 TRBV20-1 TGCAGTGCTACGACCGGACTAGCGGAAACCTCCTACAATGAGCAGTTCTTC CSATTGLAETSYNEQFF
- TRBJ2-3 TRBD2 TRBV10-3 TGTGCCATCAGTGAGTCCGTTAGCGGGAAGGGGGCAGATACGCAGTATTTT CAISESVSGKGADTQYF
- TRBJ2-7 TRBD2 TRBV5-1 TGCGCCAGCAGCTCGCTAGCGGGGCAAGATTACGAGCAGTACTTC CASSSLAGQDYEQYF
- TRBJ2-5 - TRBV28 TGTGCCAGCAGTTTAAGCAGGGGGAGGGAGATCCAGTACTTC CASSLSRGREIQYF
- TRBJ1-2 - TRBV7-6 TGTGCCAGCAGCTCCCTCGGCGGAGACTATGGCTACACCTTC CASSSLGGDYGYTF
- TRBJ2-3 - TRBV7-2 TGTGCCAGCAGCTTAGGGTACGAGGAAGATACGCAGTATTTT CASSLGYEEDTQYF
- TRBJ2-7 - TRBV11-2 TGTGCCAGCTCAAATGCCCCGTACGACGAGCAGTACTTC CASSNAPYDEQYF
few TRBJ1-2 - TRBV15 TGTGCCACCAGCAGAGATATGACCGGGGGGCATAATGGCTACACCTTC CATSRDMTGGHNGYTF
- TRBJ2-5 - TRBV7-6 TGTGCCAGCAGCCTAGCGGTAGGGGGCAATGAGCAGTACTTC CASSLAVGGNEQYF